One sample yielded the 18 T cell receptor beta chains listed below, sequenced in a study of T-cell reconstitution after alpha-beta-depleted transplantation in children. TCRbeta library construction was performed incorporating unique molecular identifiers. A single record per CDR3 protein comes from TCRdb applying MiXCR to the PCR reads. The top ten clones hold about 35% of a sample with roughly 570,000 distinct CDR3 sequences, 25% to 30% of them seen once. The sample consisted of PBMCs, taken before TCRalphabeta/CD19-depleted stem cell transplant. These receptors were taken from a boy under two years old with Wiskott-Aldrich syndrome, due to receive a stem cell transplant.

This clonotype was observed many times. At one of its ends the junction is not consistent with the germline gene, which may arise from a read error. The chain links TRBV4-1 to TRBJ2-1; 10 bases line up with TRBD2. The CDR3 is made up of 15 amino acids. Germline lookup yields CDR1 MGHRA and CDR2 YSYEKL. For the CDR3, the DNA is TGTGCCAGCAGCCAAGGACTAGCGGCCTACAATGAGCAGTTCTTC. Its protein product is CASSQGLAAYNEQFF.

This clonotype was seen a few times. J is TRBJ2-1 and V is TRBV25-1, with D tentatively TRBD1 (5 bases). V was shortened by 1 base and J by 0 bases, with 7 bases between the two germline ends. The CDR3 totals 15 residues. Germline loops: CDR1 MGHDK, CDR2 SYGVNS. The CDR3 loop is CASSELGPSYNEQFF. CDR3 sequence (DNA): TGTGCCAGCAGTGAATTGGGGCCCTCCTACAATGAGCAGTTCTTC.

The chain recombines TRBV5-1 with TRBJ2-5; D call uncertain. Deletions cut 1 base from V and 4 bases from J, with 11 bases between. This CDR3 spans 14 amino acids. Germline V gives CDR1 SGHRS, CDR2 YFSETQ. The CDR3 DNA follows: TGCGCCAGCAGCTTGACCTCGCTAGGAGAGACCCAGTACTTC. Encoded protein: CASSLTSLGETQYF. Together with reference TRBV5-1 and TRBJ2-5, the CDR3 gives the full variable domain: KAGVTQTPRYLIKTRGQQVTLSCSPISGHRSVSWYQQTPGQGLQFLFEYFSETQRNKGNFPGRFSGRQFSNSRSEMNVSTLELGDSALYLCASSLTSLGETQYFGPGTRLLVL.

The CDR3 spells CASSYSSSYSRVKNIQYF. The CDR3, as DNA: TGTGCCAGCAGTTACTCGTCATCGTACAGCAGAGTCAAAAACATTCAGTACTTC. The chain combines TRBV6-5 with TRBJ2-4; D gene unclear. The germline V gene has CDR1 MNHEY and CDR2 SVGAGI. V was clipped by 0 bases and J by 3 bases, with 18 bases between them. The CDR3 contains 18 residues.

CDR3 sequence reads: CASSKGQGATKNIQYF. In DNA, the CDR3 is TGTGCCAGCAGCAAAGGACAGGGGGCGACCAAAAACATTCAGTACTTC. The V gene is TRBV4-2, the J gene TRBJ2-4; 11 bases map to TRBD1. The CDR3 extends over 16 amino acids. V was pared by 5 bases and J by 2 bases, with 5 bases of the junction left unmatched. Germline CDR1 is LGHNA and CDR2 is YNFKEQ.

The table lists this clonotype with a few counts. CDR3 sequence (DNA): TGTGCCAGCAGCCAGCCGGACAGGGGGGAAAAACTGTTTTTT. Protein: CASSQPDRGEKLFF. The chain carries TRBV16 and TRBJ1-4; 10 bases line up with TRBD1. V lost 3 bases and J lost 8; bases outside the gene matches: 3. The CDR3 covers 14 residues. In germline, CDR1 is KGHSY, CDR2 FQNENV.

This clonotype was detected only a few times. The chain uses TRBV7-2 and TRBJ2-1; a possible D gene is TRBD1 (5 bases). V lost 5 bases and J lost 4, with 15 bases in between. Germline V gene data show CDR1 as SGHTA and CDR2 as FQGNSA. The CDR3 covers 15 residues. CDR3 in DNA: TGTGCCAGCAGCCCTCAAGGGGTCCAGTACAATGAGCAGTTCTTC. Its protein product is CASSPQGVQYNEQFF.

The chain employs TRBV5-1 and TRBJ2-3; D not resolved. Germline loops: CDR1 SGHRS, CDR2 YFSETQ. V gave up 0 bases and J gave up 4 bases, with 9 bases separating them. CDR3 length: 14 amino acids. CDR3 nucleotide sequence: TGCGCCAGCAGCTTGGGTTCCGGTTCAGATACGCAGTATTTT. This codes for CASSLGSGSDTQYF.

V is TRBV12-3 or TRBV12-4 and J is TRBJ2-6, with TRBD2 matching 13 bases. CDR3 length: 18 amino acids. The junction had 4 bases not matched to a gene; V was cut back by 5 bases and J by 0 bases. CDR3 nucleotide sequence: TGTGCCAGCAGTACCACTAGCGGGAGGGCCTCTGGGGCCAACGTCCTGACTTTC. Translation gives CASSTTSGRASGANVLTF.

This clonotype was counted only a few times. This chain links TRBV14 with TRBJ2-3; the D is unclear. The germline V gene has CDR1 SGHDN and CDR2 FVKESK. The CDR3 has 16 residues. The V end lost 0 bases, the J end lost 4 bases, and 14 bases lay between the germline ends. CDR3 sequence (DNA): TGTGCCAGCAGCCAAGAGGTATCCCTCTTCCCAGATACGCAGTATTTT. Encoded protein: CASSQEVSLFPDTQYF.

This chain links TRBV7-9 with TRBJ2-7; TRBD2 matches at 10 bases. Germline lookup yields CDR1 SEHNR and CDR2 FQNEAQ (reference sequence). The CDR3 length is 16 residues. The V gene end was trimmed by 5 bases and the J gene end by 5 bases; junction bases not matched to a gene: 12. CDR3 protein: CASSPRRLAGVHEQYF. The CDR3 nucleotides read TGTGCCAGCAGCCCCCGGAGGCTAGCGGGAGTCCACGAGCAGTACTTC.

This clonotype was observed a few times. This rearrangement joins TRBV5-1 to TRBJ1-3; perhaps TRBD1 as D (5 bases). Per germline, CDR1 SGHRS and CDR2 YFSETQ. The CDR3 extends over 15 amino acids. V was clipped by 3 bases and J by 0 bases, with 10 bases between them. CDR3 nucleotides: TGCGCCAGCAGCTCATCGACAGCCTCTGGAAACACCATATATTTT. It codes for CASSSSTASGNTIYF.

The V call is TRBV6-5, the J call TRBJ1-5, with no clear D. There are 15 residues in the CDR3. The V and J ends lost 2 bases and 4 bases respectively, with 12 bases between them. Germline CDR1 and CDR2: MNHEY and SVGAGI. This CDR3 is CASSYRLGLNQPQHF. The CDR3 DNA follows: TGTGCCAGCAGTTACCGACTTGGGCTTAATCAGCCCCAGCATTTT.

The V call is TRBV27, the J call TRBJ2-1; the D is unclear. The V gene's germline CDR1 is MNHEY and CDR2 SMNVEV (reference sequence). Between the trimmed V and J ends, which lost 7 bases and 6 bases, there was a span of 13 bases. This CDR3 has 13 residues. The DNA for the CDR3 is TGTGCCAGCAACCCCACATCGAGCAATGAGCAGTTCTTC. It codes for CASNPTSSNEQFF.

This clonotype was seen once. J is TRBJ2-7 and V is TRBV10-3; 9 bases line up with TRBD2. TRBJ2-5 matches the DNA end more closely, so the J call is doubtful. The germline CDR1 and CDR2 sequences are ENHRY and SYGVKD. The CDR3 is 12 amino acids. CDR3 nucleotides: TGTGCCACGTACCAGACTAGCGGGACCCAGTACTTC. Amino acid sequence: CATYQTSGTQYF.

This clonotype was observed a few times. The chain couples TRBV10-3 to TRBJ2-3; D may be TRBD2 (5 bases). Deletions cut 9 bases from V and 4 bases from J, with 23 bases between. CDR1 is ENHRY, CDR2 SYGVKD, per germline. The CDR3 loop spans 16 amino acids. CDR3 sequence (DNA): TGTGCCATTTCCCCCGTCCGAGGGAGTGGCCCAGATACGCAGTATTTT. Amino acid sequence: CAISPVRGSGPDTQYF.

The V call is TRBV5-1, the J call TRBJ2-3, with D hard to call. Germline assignment: CDR1 SGHRS and CDR2 YFSETQ. CDR3 length: 14 amino acids. V lost 2 bases and J 5 bases, leaving 12 bases between the germline ends. The CDR3 protein is CASSFEVYGDTQYF. In nucleotides, the CDR3 is TGCGCCAGCAGCTTTGAAGTATATGGAGATACGCAGTATTTT.

This rearrangement joins TRBV20-1 to TRBJ2-1; maybe TRBD2 (7 bases). The CDR3 runs to 13 residues. The germline V gene has CDR1 DFQATT and CDR2 SNEGSKA (reference sequence). V lost 0 bases and J 8 bases, leaving 11 bases between the germline ends. The CDR3 region has the DNA TGCAGTGCTAGAGAGTGCGGGGGCGATGAGCAGTTCTTC. Protein product: CSARECGGDEQFF.